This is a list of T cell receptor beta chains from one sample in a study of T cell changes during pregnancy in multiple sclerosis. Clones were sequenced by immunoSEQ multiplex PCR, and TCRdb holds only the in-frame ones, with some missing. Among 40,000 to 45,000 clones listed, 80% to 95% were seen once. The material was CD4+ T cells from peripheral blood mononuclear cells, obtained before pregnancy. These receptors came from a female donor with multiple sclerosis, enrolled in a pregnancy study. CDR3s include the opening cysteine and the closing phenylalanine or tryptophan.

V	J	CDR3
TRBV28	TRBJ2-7	CASSFSGRGPEQYF
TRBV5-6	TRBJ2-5	CASSLLQGGETQYF
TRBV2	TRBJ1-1	CASRDPGQGVSDEAFF
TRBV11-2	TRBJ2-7	CASRPTSGASYEQYF
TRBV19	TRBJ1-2	CASISRGQNYGYTF
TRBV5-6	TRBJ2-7	CASSLAFFKTGVNEQYF
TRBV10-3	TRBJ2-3	CAIRPTAGPQRDTQYF
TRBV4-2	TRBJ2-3	CASSQDRVDTQYF
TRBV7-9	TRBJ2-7	CASSFNIQEQYF
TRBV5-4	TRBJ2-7	CASSLEGRREQYF
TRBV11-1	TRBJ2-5	CASSSQGAMETQYF
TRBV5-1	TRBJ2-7	CASSLGAPAQNEQYF
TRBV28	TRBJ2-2	CASSLLASGELFF
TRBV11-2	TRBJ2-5	CASSSLAGGPQGAQYF
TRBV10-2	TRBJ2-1	CASWGGGSYNEQFF
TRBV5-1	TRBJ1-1	CASSLGSLTEAFF
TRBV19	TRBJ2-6	CASSSGESYSGANVLTF
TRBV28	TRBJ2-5	CASRDPGLQETQYF
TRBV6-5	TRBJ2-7	CASSPLRGTIYEQYF
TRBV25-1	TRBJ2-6	CATRHRSGFSGANVLTF
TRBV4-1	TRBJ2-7	CASSQAPGTSVYEQYF
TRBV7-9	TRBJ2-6	CASSFGTGNSGANVLTF
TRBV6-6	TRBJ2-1	CASSYGLWDEQFF
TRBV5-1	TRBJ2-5	CASSLALAVGYQETQYF
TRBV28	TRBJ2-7	CASTESSYEQYF
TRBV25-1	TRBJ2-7	CASVGRGMTYEQYF
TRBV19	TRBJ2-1	CASSMGQPNEQFF
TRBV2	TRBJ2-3	CASRGWTSTDTQYF